These T cell receptor beta chains were read from a single sample in a study of blood T cell repertoires in COVID-19. TCRdb's table, derived via immunoSEQ multiplex PCR, lists solely in-frame clones and lacks some. The table has 59,000 or so clones, more than 75% seen once; the top ten hold 5.5% to 7.5%. The source material was peripheral blood. These receptors all come from a man between 60 and 75 years old with acute or convalescent COVID-19. Each CDR3 is given with its conserved first and last residue. Each record gives: D gene, J gene, V gene, clone size, CDR3 protein, CDR3 DNA. D genes are given only for firm matches. Size tells how often a clone was seen (once, few, many) or the class of an expanded clone, and some rows leave it out.

>-|TRBJ1-2|TRBV4-1|-
CASSQVAGVHYTF
TGCGCCAGCAGCCAAGTGGCAGGGGTCCACTACACCTTC
>-|TRBJ1-5|TRBV21-1|few
CASSKKAGAGGPQHF
TGTGCCAGCAGCAAAAAAGCTGGCGCCGGGGGGCCCCAGCATTTT
>TRBD2|TRBJ2-7|TRBV29-1|-
CSVVPSGSYEQYF
TGCAGCGTTGTCCCTAGCGGGAGCTACGAGCAGTACTTC
>-|TRBJ1-2|TRBV11-2|few
CASSLQGRGYTF
TGTGCCAGCAGCCTCCAGGGGCGTGGCTACACCTTC
>TRBD1|TRBJ1-2|TRBV5-5|-
CASRPGQGGYGYTF
TGTGCCAGCAGGCCGGGACAGGGAGGCTATGGCTACACCTTC
>-|TRBJ1-1|TRBV19|-
CASSINGIWTEAFF
TGTGCCAGTAGTATCAACGGGATCTGGACTGAAGCTTTCTTT
>TRBD2|TRBJ2-2|TRBV10-2|-
CASSALAGSTGELFF
TGCGCCAGCAGTGCTCTAGCGGGGAGCACCGGGGAGCTGTTTTTT
>-|TRBJ1-3|TRBV6-5|-
CASRVPGGETIYF
TGTGCCAGCAGGGTCCCCGGGGGAGAGACCATATATTTT
>-|TRBJ2-7|TRBV7-2|once
CASSTALVLEQYF
TGTGCCAGCAGCACTGCCCTAGTTTTGGAGCAGTACTTC
>-|TRBJ1-6|TRBV7-9|few
CASSSTRVLGSPLHF
TGTGCCAGCAGCTCTACTAGGGTTTTGGGATCACCCCTCCACTTT
>TRBD1|TRBJ1-2|TRBV9|-
CASSVGSGTGPFGYTF
TGTGCCAGCAGCGTAGGGTCGGGGACAGGGCCCTTTGGCTACACCTTC
>-|TRBJ2-7|TRBV25-1|-
CASSELWGSEQYF
TGTGCCAGCAGTGAATTGTGGGGCAGCGAGCAGTACTTC
>TRBD1|TRBJ2-2|TRBV11-2|-
CASGKRTGATGELFF
TGTGCCAGCGGCAAGCGGACAGGGGCCACCGGGGAGCTGTTTTTT
>-|TRBJ1-1|TRBV29-1|-
CSVGGLNTEAFF
TGCAGCGTTGGAGGGCTGAACACTGAAGCTTTCTTT
>-|TRBJ1-1|TRBV19|-
CASSISVSASRDTEAFF
TGTGCCAGTAGTATATCGGTTTCGGCCAGCAGGGACACTGAAGCTTTCTTT
>TRBD2|TRBJ2-5|TRBV29-1|-
CSVAGGPRDQYF
TGCAGCGTAGCGGGGGGCCCCAGGGACCAGTACTTC
>-|TRBJ2-3|TRBV5-5|-
CASSLGHRTDTQYF
TGTGCCAGCAGCTTGGGACACCGCACAGATACGCAGTATTTT
>-|TRBJ2-1|TRBV13|-
CASSNLAGGSNEGYEQFF
TGTGCCAGCAGCAATCTAGCTGGGGGGTCTAATGAGGGGTATGAGCAGTTCTTC
>-|TRBJ1-4|TRBV6-5|-
CASSLQGRGEKLFF
TGTGCCAGCAGTTTACAGGGCCGCGGGGAAAAACTGTTTTTT
>-|TRBJ2-2|TRBV9|-
CASSVKGDTGELFF
TGTGCCAGCAGCGTGAAGGGAGACACCGGGGAGCTGTTTTTT
>TRBD1|TRBJ2-5|TRBV7-2|-
CASSLDRGGQETQYF
TGTGCCAGCAGCCTCGACAGGGGTGGGCAAGAGACCCAGTACTTC
>-|TRBJ1-1|TRBV19|-
CASSSTGTEAFF
TGTGCCAGTAGTTCAACCGGCACTGAAGCTTTCTTT
>TRBD2|TRBJ2-1|TRBV14|-
CASSHMLGLAGASSYNEQFF
TGTGCCAGCAGCCATATGCTCGGACTAGCGGGGGCAAGCTCCTACAATGAGCAGTTCTTC
>-|TRBJ2-5|TRBV27|-
CASSFQETQYF
TGTGCCAGCAGCTTCCAAGAGACCCAGTACTTC
>TRBD2|TRBJ2-3|TRBV24-1|-
CATSDRSGGNTDTQYF
TGTGCCACCAGTGATCGATCGGGGGGGAACACAGATACGCAGTATTTT
>TRBD2|TRBJ2-1|TRBV11-2|-
CASSFNRGRAYNEQFF
TGTGCCAGCAGCTTTAACCGGGGGAGGGCCTACAATGAGCAGTTCTTC
>TRBD1|TRBJ1-5|TRBV6-5|-
CASSPTGDGQPQHF
TGTGCCAGCAGCCCGACAGGGGACGGTCAGCCCCAGCATTTT
>TRBD1|TRBJ2-3|TRBV5-1|-
CASSSGQGLDTQYF
TGCGCCAGCAGCTCCGGACAGGGATTGGATACGCAGTATTTT
>-|TRBJ2-2|TRBV18|-
CASSPRGESGELFF
TGTGCCAGCTCACCACGCGGGGAGTCCGGGGAGCTGTTTTTT
>-|TRBJ1-2|TRBV11-2|-
CASSLAGSVNYGYTF
TGTGCCAGCAGCTTAGCAGGGTCCGTAAACTATGGCTACACCTTC
>-|TRBJ2-7|TRBV19|-
CASSNDRRPSYEQYF
TGTGCCAGTAGTAACGACAGGCGCCCTTCCTACGAGCAGTACTTC
>TRBD2|TRBJ2-3|TRBV7-3|-
CASSFRSSGGLTDTQYF
TGTGCCAGCAGCTTCCGAAGTAGCGGGGGGCTCACAGATACGCAGTATTTT
>TRBD2|TRBJ2-1|TRBV6-4|-
CASSITSGAFNEQFF
TGTGCCAGCAGTATCACTAGCGGGGCCTTTAATGAGCAGTTCTTC
>-|TRBJ2-2|TRBV20-1|few
CSASIRKTNTGELFF
TGCAGTGCTAGTATCAGGAAAACGAACACCGGGGAGCTGTTTTTT
>-|TRBJ1-5|TRBV19|-
CASNPFRGPDQPQHF
TGTGCCAGCAATCCATTCAGGGGCCCGGATCAGCCCCAGCATTTT
>TRBD1|TRBJ1-5|TRBV19|-
CASSVGQVYQPQHF
TGTGCCAGTAGTGTCGGACAGGTCTATCAGCCCCAGCATTTT
>TRBD2|TRBJ2-3|TRBV28|-
CASSLPGLAGGKARTDTQYF
TGTGCCAGCAGTTTACCCGGACTAGCGGGGGGGAAGGCCCGCACAGATACGCAGTATTTT
>TRBD1|TRBJ2-6|TRBV28|-
CASCSGQGPSGANVLTF
TGTGCCAGCTGTTCGGGACAGGGCCCCTCTGGGGCCAACGTCCTGACTTTC
>TRBD1|TRBJ2-5|TRBV4-2|few
CASSQATTGQVKGQETQYF
TGTGCCAGCAGCCAAGCGACTACGGGACAGGTTAAGGGACAAGAGACCCAGTACTTC
>-|TRBJ1-6|TRBV6-5|-
CASIRPGQNSPLHF
TGTGCCAGCATAAGGCCAGGGCAGAATTCACCCCTCCACTTT
>-|TRBJ2-7|TRBV7-8|few
CASSADGGETYEQYF
TGTGCCAGCAGCGCAGACGGCGGGGAGACCTACGAGCAGTACTTC
>TRBD2|TRBJ2-3|TRBV15|-
CATQRGGSTDTQYF
TGTGCCACCCAGCGGGGGGGTTCCACAGATACGCAGTATTTT
>TRBD1|TRBJ2-1|TRBV27|once
CATQGQGYGEQFF
TGTGCCACCCAGGGACAGGGGTATGGTGAGCAGTTCTTC
>TRBD1|TRBJ2-3|TRBV9|few
CASSSRTGPTDTQYF
TGTGCCAGCAGCTCGCGGACAGGGCCCACAGATACGCAGTATTTT
>-|TRBJ2-7|TRBV13|-
CASSFSGSTYEQYF
TGTGCCAGCAGCTTTTCCGGGAGCACCTACGAGCAGTACTTC